Shown below are 14 T cell receptor beta chains from a single sample sequenced in a study of identical twins. TCRdb ran MiXCR on the 5' RACE reads and lists one entry per CDR3 protein. The repertoire holds around 530,000 distinct CDR3 sequences, with around 15% as singletons. These data were also filed under a second study, of yellow fever vaccine responses in identical twins.

Sequenced sample: CD4+ T cells sorted from blood. These receptors were obtained from a woman aged 18-29 years in good health.

The gene calls are TRBV6-1 and TRBJ2-3, with D possibly matching TRBD1 (6 bases). V gave up 6 bases and J gave up 8 bases, with 15 bases separating them. Germline lookup yields CDR1 MNHNS and CDR2 SASEGT. The CDR3 runs 13 residues. CDR3 DNA sequence: TGTGCCAGCAGCCCGCCGCAGGGGTTTACGCAGTATTTT. It is translated as CASSPPQGFTQYF.

The chain uses TRBV14 and TRBJ2-3, with 12 bases fitting TRBD2. This CDR3 comprises 18 residues. CDR1 is SGHDN, CDR2 FVKESK, per germline. Germline trimming cut 0 bases from V and 5 bases from J; bases unmatched to any gene: 9. The CDR3 region is CASSQDPRTSGMRDTQYF. The CDR3 coding sequence is TGTGCCAGCAGCCAAGATCCGAGGACTAGCGGGATGAGAGATACGCAGTATTTT.

The chain has TRBV19 and TRBJ2-1; perhaps TRBD2 as D (6 bases). The CDR3 runs 17 residues. From germline, CDR1 is LNHDA and CDR2 SQIVND (reference sequence). The germline V and J ends were trimmed by 5 bases and 2 bases, with 19 bases remaining between them. DNA for the CDR3: TGTGCCAGTAGTGGAACCGGGGGAGAGGGGCCCTACAATGAGCAGTTCTTC. This gives the protein CASSGTGGEGPYNEQFF.

This clonotype was seen at least ten times. The chain recombines TRBV12-3 or TRBV12-4 with TRBJ1-2, with D tentatively TRBD1 (5 bases). CDR3 length: 14 residues. The ends were cut back, 10 bases at V and 5 bases at J, with 20 bases in the middle. The CDR3 DNA is TGTGCCATAGACCCCCGGGACCCCCCTTATGGCTACACCTTC. This codes for CAIDPRDPPYGYTF.

The DNA of the CDR3 is TGTGCCAGCAAGGACAGTAACTATGGCTACACCTTC. It is translated as CASKDSNYGYTF. The chain is built from TRBV28 and TRBJ1-2; a weak D match, TRBD1 (6 bases). The V gene's germline CDR1 is MDHEN and CDR2 SYDVKM. This CDR3 contains 12 residues. Trimming shortened V by 7 bases and J by 1 base, and 7 bases separated the two germline ends.

This sequence joins TRBV20-1 and TRBJ2-3, with 8 bases identical to TRBD2. Germline V gene sequence: CDR1 DFQATT, CDR2 SNEGSKA (reference sequence). The CDR3 totals 17 residues. Trimming at V came to 2 bases and at J to 8 bases, leaving 18 bases not matched to a gene. CDR3 protein: CSARPFVGLEREATQYF. The CDR3 DNA reads as TGCAGTGCTAGACCCTTCGTGGGACTAGAACGAGAAGCTACGCAGTATTTT.

This clonotype was counted between two and nine times. The genes are TRBV12-3 or TRBV12-4 and TRBJ1-2; 7 bases align to TRBD1. J was trimmed by 7 bases and V by 3 bases; bases with no gene match: 5. The CDR3 spans 13 residues. The CDR3 DNA sequence: TGTGCCAGCAGTTTTCAGGGGGGCCGTGGCTACACCTTC. This encodes CASSFQGGRGYTF.

The table lists this clonotype with many counts. The J gene is TRBJ1-6, the V gene TRBV10-3; D is uncertain. V was clipped by 6 bases and J by 3 bases, with 9 bases between them. Germline V gene sequence: CDR1 ENHRY, CDR2 SYGVKD. The CDR3 has 14 amino acids. The CDR3 DNA reads TGTGCCATCAGGGATCGGGGCTATAATTCACCCCTCCACTTT. This gives the protein CAIRDRGYNSPLHF.

A note on this clonotype: A single base separates this from a much larger clone, so it may be a read error. The chain is built from TRBV20-1 and TRBJ2-5, with D perhaps TRBD2 (5 bases). In germline, CDR1 is DFQATT, CDR2 SNEGSKA (reference sequence). This CDR3 comprises 12 residues. CDR3 residues: CSARGAEETLYF. The CDR3 DNA reads TGCAGTGCTAGGGGAGCGGAAGAGACCCTGTACTTC.

This clonotype was counted between two and nine times. This chain links TRBV6-2 or TRBV6-3 with TRBJ2-1, with 7 bases lining up with TRBD2. Germline CDR1 MNHEY, CDR2 SVGEGT. V lost 2 bases to trimming and J lost 7 bases; unmatched junction nucleotides: 5. This CDR3 comprises 14 residues. The CDR3 coding sequence is TGTGCCAGCAGTTACAGCGGGACGAGGAATGAGCAGTTCTTC. Protein: CASSYSGTRNEQFF.

The chain links TRBV18 to TRBJ2-1; D gene unclear. The CDR3 contains 14 residues. The germline CDR1 and CDR2 sequences are KGHSH and LQKENI. Trimming took off 0 bases at V and 8 bases at J, with 11 bases between the two ends. The CDR3 loop is CASSPPFNVDEQFF. In DNA form, the CDR3 reads TGTGCCAGCTCACCACCCTTTAACGTTGATGAGCAGTTCTTC. The full variable domain, rest sourced from reference TRBV18 and TRBJ2-1, is NAGVMQNPRHLVRRRGQEARLRCSPMKGHSHVYWYRQLPEEGLKFMVYLQKENIIDESGMPKERFSAEFPKEGPSILRIQQVVRGDSAAYFCASSPPFNVDEQFFGPGTRLTVL.

A few counts support this clonotype. The J gene is TRBJ2-2, the V gene TRBV10-3; tentative D call: TRBD2 (6 bases). V lost 4 bases and J lost 4, with 10 bases in between. Germline V gene sequence: CDR1 ENHRY, CDR2 SYGVKD. The CDR3 totals 14 residues. DNA for the CDR3: TGTGCCATCAGTGGCGGGGATTTCACCGGGGAGCTGTTTTTT. Residues: CAISGGDFTGELFF.

The rearrangement uses TRBV2 and TRBJ2-7; 7 bases are a match to TRBD1. Trimming cost V 5 bases and J 0 bases; bases outside gene matches: 4. This CDR3 is built from 14 residues. Germline CDR1 and CDR2: SNHLY and FYNNEI. CDR3 sequence reads: CASSLGQTSYEQYF. In nucleotides, the CDR3 is TGTGCCAGCAGTTTGGGACAGACCTCCTACGAGCAGTACTTC.

This clonotype has a handful of counts. This chain links TRBV20-1 with TRBJ2-1; TRBD2 aligns across 15 bases. CDR3 size: 20 residues. The J segment lost 4 bases and the V segment lost 1 base, leaving 14 bases of the junction unmatched. The germline CDR1 and CDR2 sequences are DFQATT and SNEGSKA (reference sequence). CDR3 region: CSARVPGLAGGSGRYNEQFF. CDR3 bases: TGCAGTGCTAGAGTCCCGGGACTAGCGGGAGGTTCCGGCAGGTACAATGAGCAGTTCTTC.